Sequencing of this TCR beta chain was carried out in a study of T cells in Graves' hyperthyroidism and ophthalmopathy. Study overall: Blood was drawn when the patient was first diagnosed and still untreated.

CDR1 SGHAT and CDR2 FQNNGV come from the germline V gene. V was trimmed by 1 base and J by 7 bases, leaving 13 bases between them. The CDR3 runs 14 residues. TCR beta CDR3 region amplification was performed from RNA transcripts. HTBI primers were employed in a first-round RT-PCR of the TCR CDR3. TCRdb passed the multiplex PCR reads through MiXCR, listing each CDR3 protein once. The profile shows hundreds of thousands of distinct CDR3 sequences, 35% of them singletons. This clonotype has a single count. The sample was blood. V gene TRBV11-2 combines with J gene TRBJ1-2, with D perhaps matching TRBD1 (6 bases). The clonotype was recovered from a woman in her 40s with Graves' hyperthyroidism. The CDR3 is CASSLGTGGIGYTF. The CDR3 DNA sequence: TGTGCCAGCAGCTTAGGGACGGGGGGCATTGGCTACACCTTC.